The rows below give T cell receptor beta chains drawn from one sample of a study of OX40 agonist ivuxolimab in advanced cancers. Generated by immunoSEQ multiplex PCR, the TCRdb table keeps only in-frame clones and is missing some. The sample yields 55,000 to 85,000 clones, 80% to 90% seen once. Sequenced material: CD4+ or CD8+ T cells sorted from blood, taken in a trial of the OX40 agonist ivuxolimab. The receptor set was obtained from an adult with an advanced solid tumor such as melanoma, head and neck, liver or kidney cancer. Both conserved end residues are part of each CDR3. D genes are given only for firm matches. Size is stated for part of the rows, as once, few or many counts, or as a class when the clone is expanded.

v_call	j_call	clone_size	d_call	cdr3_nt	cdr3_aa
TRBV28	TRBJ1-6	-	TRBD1	TGTGCCAGCAGTTCACAGGGGGCACCCCTCCACTTT	CASSSQGAPLHF
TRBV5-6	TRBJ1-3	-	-	TGTGCCAGCAGCACGGTAGTACGGAGCTCTGGAAACACCATATATTTT	CASSTVVRSSGNTIYF
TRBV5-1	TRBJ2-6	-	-	TGCGCCAGCAGCCCCACAGCTAGCTCTGGGGCCAACGTCCTGACTTTC	CASSPTASSGANVLTF
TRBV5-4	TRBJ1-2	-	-	TGTGCCAGCAGCGCGGCCCCTCACGGCTACACCTTC	CASSAAPHGYTF
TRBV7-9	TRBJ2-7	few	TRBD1	TGTGCCAGCTCCAGGACAGGGGGAACGGGCGAGCAGTACTTC	CASSRTGGTGEQYF
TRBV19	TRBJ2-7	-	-	TGTGCCAGTAGTGCCTTGTCCGGGGTGAATGGCGAGCAGTACTTC	CASSALSGVNGEQYF
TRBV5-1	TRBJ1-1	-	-	TGCGCCAGCAGCTTGGGGGACACTGAAGCTTTCTTT	CASSLGDTEAFF
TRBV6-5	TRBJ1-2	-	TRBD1	TGTGCCAGCAGTATTTCGGACAGGCGGAACTATGGCTACACCTTC	CASSISDRRNYGYTF
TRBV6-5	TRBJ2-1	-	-	TGTGCCAGCAGTTACCCGAGGACAGTCCCGGGCAATGAGCAGTTCTTC	CASSYPRTVPGNEQFF
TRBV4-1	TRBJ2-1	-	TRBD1	TGCGCCAGCAGCCGCGGACAGGGGTACAATGAGCAGTTCTTC	CASSRGQGYNEQFF
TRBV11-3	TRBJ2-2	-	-	TGTGCCAGCAGCGCCAGGGTATTCGACGGGGAGCTGTTTTTT	CASSARVFDGELFF
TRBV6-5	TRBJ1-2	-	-	TGTGCCAGCAGTTACTTGGCGGGGGCTAACTATGGCTACACCTTC	CASSYLAGANYGYTF
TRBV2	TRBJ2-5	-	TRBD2	TGTGCCAGCAGTGAAGGCCTAGCGGGGGAGACCCAGTACTTC	CASSEGLAGETQYF
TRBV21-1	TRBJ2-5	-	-	TGTGCCAGCACCCACGGGGGGAGGACGTTTAAGGAGTACTTC	CASTHGGRTFKEYF
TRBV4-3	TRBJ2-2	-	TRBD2	TGCGCCAGCAGCCAAGTGCTAGCGGGTATTACCGGGGAGCTGTTTTTT	CASSQVLAGITGELFF